The 26 T cell receptor beta chains below come from one sample, sequenced in a study of post-analysis software for immune sequencing data. Findings of the study overall: There were a few TRBV segments more frequent in patients than controls, and TRBV5-6, TRBV5-1 and TRBV20-1 were among them.

Unique molecular identifiers were built into the TCR beta cDNA libraries. TCRdb reprocessed the PCR reads via MiXCR and lists one record per CDR3 protein. The sample includes fewer than 850,000 distinct CDR3 sequences, 25% to 30% seen only once; the top ten take 0.55% to 0.65%. For these TCRs, the target antigens are not known. Sequencing was carried out using blood. The receptors stem from a girl aged 5-17 years with multiple sclerosis.

This clonotype showed up just a few times. This chain links TRBV9 with TRBJ1-2; D is unclear. V was shortened by 2 bases and J by 13 bases, with 6 bases between the two germline ends. The CDR3 totals 9 residues. The germline gives CDR1 SGDLS, CDR2 YYNGEE. The chain's CDR3 is CASSVSLTF. Here the CDR3 DNA reads TGTGCCAGCAGCGTTAGTCTCACCTTC.

The chain combines TRBV20-1 with TRBJ2-4; no clear D. In germline, CDR1 is DFQATT, CDR2 SNEGSKA (reference sequence). The CDR3 is 12 residues long. The CDR3 DNA reads TGCAGAGTCAGCGCTGCCAAAAACATTCAGTACTTC. Encoded protein: CRVSAAKNIQYF.

This chain connects TRBV20-1 to TRBJ2-7; maybe TRBD1 (6 bases). V was shortened by 0 bases and J by 0 bases, with 12 bases between the two germline ends. The CDR3 contains 15 residues. Germline loops: CDR1 DFQATT, CDR2 SNEGSKA (reference sequence). CDR3 nucleotide sequence: TGCAGTGCTAGAGATGGGGGCTCTAGCTCCTACGAGCAGTACTTC. This sequence encodes CSARDGGSSSYEQYF.

This clonotype showed up just a few times. The V call is TRBV24-1, the J call TRBJ1-2, with D possibly being TRBD1 (5 bases). This CDR3 has 15 residues. Germline V gene data show CDR1 as KGHDR and CDR2 as SFDVKD. V was clipped by 5 bases and J by 6 bases, with 18 bases between them. CDR3 nucleotides: TGTGCCACCAGTGCCCCAGGGAATCCTCCCAATGGCTACACCTTC. Its translation: CATSAPGNPPNGYTF.

J is TRBJ2-3 and V is TRBV27; no clear D. Looked up from germline, CDR1 is MNHEY and CDR2 is SMNVEV (reference sequence). This CDR3 is built from 15 residues. Deletions cut 5 bases from V and 2 bases from J, with 14 bases between. The CDR3 spells CASSPVRRFTDTQYF. CDR3 nucleotides: TGTGCCAGCAGTCCAGTCCGTCGGTTCACAGATACGCAGTATTTT.

This clonotype showed up just a few times. The chain uses TRBV20-1 and TRBJ2-7; 7 bases map to TRBD1. Trimming at V came to 5 bases and at J to 2 bases, leaving 9 bases not matched to a gene. Germline V gives CDR1 DFQATT, CDR2 SNEGSKA (reference sequence). This CDR3 spans 14 amino acids. In DNA form, the CDR3 reads TGCAGTGCTGGGGACAGCGAACAACCCTACGAGCAGTACTTC. It translates to CSAGDSEQPYEQYF.

This sequence joins TRBV12-3 or TRBV12-4 and TRBJ1-2; D remains unclear. The CDR3 has 11 amino acids. V lost 2 bases and J lost 7, with 5 bases in between. As DNA, the CDR3 is TGTGCCAGCAGTTTACTTGGTGGCTACACCTTC. It encodes CASSLLGGYTF.

The rearrangement joins TRBV9 to TRBJ2-3; D gene ambiguous. The CDR3 is made up of 12 amino acids. Trimming stripped 7 bases from V and 2 bases from J, with 8 bases between. The germline gives CDR1 SGDLS, CDR2 YYNGEE. DNA of the CDR3: TGTGCCAGCCGATCAATCACAGATACGCAGTATTTT. The encoded protein is CASRSITDTQYF.

This chain links TRBV6-5 with TRBJ2-3, with TRBD2 as a possible D gene (7 bases). This CDR3 is built from 14 residues. V was clipped by 6 bases and J by 10 bases, with 20 bases between them. The germline V gene has CDR1 MNHEY and CDR2 SVGAGI. The CDR3, as DNA: TGTGCCAGCAGCCAGGGGAGGGGGAGGGGTCCGCAGTATTTT. Translation: CASSQGRGRGPQYF.

This chain connects TRBV5-1 to TRBJ2-1; a possible D gene is TRBD2 (6 bases). The V and J ends lost 3 bases and 4 bases respectively, with 11 bases between them. This CDR3 comprises 14 residues. Germline V gene data show CDR1 as SGHRS and CDR2 as YFSETQ. The CDR3 loop reads CASSSGTRYNEQFF. The CDR3 DNA reads as TGCGCCAGCAGCTCCGGGACTCGTTACAATGAGCAGTTCTTC.

The chain has TRBV12-3 or TRBV12-4 and TRBJ2-3; maybe TRBD2 (5 bases). Trimming pared 8 bases from V and 8 bases from J, leaving 11 bases between. The CDR3 has 11 amino acids. As DNA, the CDR3 is TGTGCCAGCGGCGAGGGCGGTACGCAGTATTTT. Translating gives CASGEGGTQYF.

This clonotype was detected only a few times. One junction end disagrees with the germline gene, perhaps due to a read error. The rearrangement uses TRBV15 and TRBJ2-7; D unresolved. Germline V lookup: CDR1 LNHNV, CDR2 YYDKDF (reference sequence). The CDR3 length is 13 residues. The DNA for the CDR3 is TGTGCCACCAGTAGAGCCCCCTTCCACGAGCAGTACTTC. As protein: CATSRAPFHEQYF.

This sequence joins TRBV7-2 and TRBJ2-1; 14 bases match TRBD2. CDR1 and CDR2 (germline): SGHTA, FQGNSA. The CDR3 spans 15 residues. Trimming cost V 5 bases and J 10 bases; bases outside gene matches: 7. CDR3 DNA sequence: TGTGCCAGCAGCCCGACTAGCGGGAGGGCCCAGGAGCAGTTCTTC. It is translated as CASSPTSGRAQEQFF.

This chain joins TRBV6-5 and TRBJ2-1; TRBD2 matches 7 bases. Germline trimming cut 6 bases from V and 0 bases from J; bases unmatched to any gene: 8. The V gene's germline CDR1 is MNHEY and CDR2 SVGAGI. This CDR3 region has 16 residues. The DNA of the CDR3 is TGTGCCAGCAGCGCGAGGGAGGGGAGCTCCTACAATGAGCAGTTCTTC. The encoded protein is CASSAREGSSYNEQFF.

The V call is TRBV10-3, the J call TRBJ2-5, with TRBD1 identical over 7 bases. Per germline, CDR1 ENHRY and CDR2 SYGVKD. V trimming: 3 bases; J trimming: 7 bases; junction bases outside the gene matches: 11. The CDR3 sequence is 15 residues long. The DNA for the CDR3 is TGTGCCATCAGTGACGGACAGGCCACCCTCGGGACCCAGTACTTC. Its protein product is CAISDGQATLGTQYF.

As for this clonotype: A much larger clone differs from this one at a single base, so this may be a read error. This rearrangement joins TRBV10-3 to TRBJ2-5; D may be TRBD1 or TRBD2 (7 bases each). V lost 6 bases and J 11 bases, leaving 22 bases between the germline ends. The CDR3 runs 14 residues. Germline V lookup: CDR1 ENHRY, CDR2 SYGVKD. CDR3 in amino acids: CAIRGGGLYNEQYF. The CDR3, as DNA: TGTGCCATCAGGGGAGGGGGCCTCTACAATGAGCAGTACTTC.

This clonotype showed up many times. The chain is built from TRBV20-1 and TRBJ2-7; no definite D call. The germline V gene has CDR1 DFQATT and CDR2 SNEGSKA (reference sequence). The CDR3 has 12 amino acids. The ends were cut back, 0 bases at V and 2 bases at J, with 5 bases in the middle. For the CDR3, the DNA is TGCAGTGCTAGAGATCGTGCCTACGAGCAGTACTTC. As protein: CSARDRAYEQYF.

This clonotype was observed a few times. The chain combines TRBV20-1 with TRBJ2-7; 8 nucleotides align to TRBD1. V lost 7 bases to trimming and J lost 1 base; unmatched junction nucleotides: 6. The germline V gene has CDR1 DFQATT and CDR2 SNEGSKA (reference sequence). This CDR3 region has 13 residues. Here the CDR3 reads CSGPGQASYEQYF. DNA for the CDR3: TGCAGTGGCCCGGGACAGGCTTCCTACGAGCAGTACTTC.

This clonotype appeared many times. CDR3 in amino acids: CSAGGGGGEGNEQFF. CDR3 nucleotides: TGCAGCGCTGGGGGGGGAGGCGGAGAGGGGAATGAGCAGTTCTTC. This chain links TRBV29-1 with TRBJ2-1; 7 nucleotides line up with TRBD2. The CDR3 is 15 residues long. Per the germline V gene, CDR1 is SQVTM and CDR2 is ANQGSEA. V shed 7 bases, J shed 7 bases, and the junction held 16 bases outside the gene matches.

This clonotype has just one count. One junction end disagrees with the germline gene, perhaps due to a read error. The chain recombines TRBV20-1 with TRBJ2-1; TRBD2 matches at 12 bases. The germline V gene has CDR1 DFQATT and CDR2 SNEGSKA (reference sequence). This CDR3 has 15 residues. This CDR3 reads CGAVSSGGAQNEQFF. The CDR3 coding sequence is TGCGGTGCTGTTTCTAGCGGGGGGGCGCAGAATGAGCAGTTCTTC.

A few counts support this clonotype. The rearrangement joins TRBV20-1 to TRBJ1-2; 9 nucleotides align to TRBD1. V was pared by 3 bases and J by 3 bases, with 8 bases of the junction left unmatched. The CDR3 length is 15 residues. Germline V lookup: CDR1 DFQATT, CDR2 SNEGSKA (reference sequence). CDR3 sequence: CSASKGDREDYGYTF. The CDR3 nucleotides are TGCAGTGCTAGCAAGGGGGACAGGGAGGACTATGGCTACACCTTC.

The chain carries TRBV27 and TRBJ1-1, with D possibly TRBD1 on 5 matching bases. CDR1 is MNHEY, CDR2 SMNVEV, per germline (reference sequence). This CDR3 has 14 amino acids. Trimming left V 6 bases short and J 0 bases short, with 11 bases between. The CDR3 coding sequence is TGTGCCAGCAGGAGGCCGGGGCTGAACACTGAAGCTTTCTTT. Residues: CASRRPGLNTEAFF.

The genes are TRBV5-1 and TRBJ1-4; perhaps TRBD1 as D (5 bases). The CDR3 has 16 residues. From germline, CDR1 is SGHRS and CDR2 YFSETQ. Trimming stripped 4 bases from V and 0 bases from J, with 13 bases between. In DNA, the CDR3 is TGCGCCAGCAGCAACGACAGAGTAGCAACTAATGAAAAACTGTTTTTT. Protein sequence: CASSNDRVATNEKLFF.

A few counts support this clonotype. V gene TRBV12-3 or TRBV12-4 combines with J gene TRBJ1-5, with 8 bases that match TRBD1. The CDR3 runs 16 residues. V dropped 6 bases and J dropped 2; count of bases not matched to a gene: 9. CDR3 region: CASSPDRGWGNQPQHF. The CDR3 DNA sequence: TGTGCCAGCAGCCCAGACAGGGGATGGGGCAATCAGCCCCAGCATTTT.

This chain joins TRBV15 and TRBJ1-4; D unclear. Germline CDR1 is LNHNV and CDR2 is YYDKDF (reference sequence). The CDR3 runs to 16 residues. Trimming removed 1 base at V and 3 bases at J, with 12 bases between. The CDR3 bases are TGTGCCACCAGCAGAGCCGGACTGCAGGCTAATGAAAAACTGTTTTTT. It is translated as CATSRAGLQANEKLFF.

The genes are TRBV27 and TRBJ2-1; D is unclear. CDR3 length: 12 residues. Germline CDR1 reads MNHEY; CDR2 reads SMNVEV (reference sequence). The germline V and J ends were trimmed by 4 bases and 6 bases, with 7 bases remaining between them. The CDR3 is CASSSGVNEQFF. CDR3 DNA: TGTGCCAGCAGTTCAGGCGTCAATGAGCAGTTCTTC.